The 27 T cell receptor beta chains below come from one sample, sequenced in a study. TCRdb ran MiXCR on the reads and lists one entry per CDR3 protein. This table has around 4,500 distinct CDR3 sequences, approximately 10% appearing once. Sequenced input: CD4+ T cells from peripheral blood. Receptor source: a human donor with rheumatoid arthritis.

This clonotype occurred many times. The rearrangement joins TRBV20-1 to TRBJ2-5; 11 bases agree with TRBD1. This CDR3 is 15 amino acids long. Germline trimming cut 1 base from V and 9 bases from J; bases unmatched to any gene: 10. The germline V gene has CDR1 DFQATT and CDR2 SNEGSKA (reference sequence). The CDR3 spells CSARVPGQGGWAQYF. For the CDR3, the DNA is TGCAGTGCTAGAGTCCCGGGACAGGGGGGGTGGGCCCAGTACTTC.

This clonotype was counted many times. The chain employs TRBV11-2 and TRBJ2-3; 8 bases map to TRBD2. Germline CDR1 SGHAT, CDR2 FQNNGV. The CDR3 sequence is 15 residues long. Germline trimming cut 5 bases from V and 1 base from J; bases unmatched to any gene: 5. The CDR3 sequence is CASSRGGLGTDTQYF. The CDR3 nucleotides are TGTGCCAGCAGCCGGGGGGGACTCGGCACAGATACGCAGTATTTT.

On this clonotype itself: A read error is possible here, since a much larger clone lies one base away. The rearrangement uses TRBV24-1 and TRBJ2-3; D may correspond to TRBD1 or TRBD2 (5 bases each). Germline V gene sequence: CDR1 KGHDR, CDR2 SFDVKD. The CDR3 contains 15 residues. The CDR3 sequence: CTTSDFLEGTDTQYF. The CDR3 nucleotides read TGTACCACCAGTGATTTCTTAGAGGGGACAGATACGCAGTATTTT.

By frequency in the sample, this clonotype is medium-sized. J is TRBJ1-2 and V is TRBV6-1; D uncertain. The V end was cut by 2 bases, the J end by 7 bases, with 11 bases between. The CDR3 has 13 amino acids. CDR1 is MNHNS, CDR2 SASEGT, per germline. The CDR3 DNA reads TGTGCCAGCAGTGAAAATGTAGGGTTTGGCTACACCTTC. Protein sequence: CASSENVGFGYTF.

This clonotype was picked up many times. V and J are TRBV28 and TRBJ1-2; the D is unclear. The V end was cut by 6 bases, the J end by 1 base, with 3 bases between. The CDR3 sequence is 11 residues long. Germline CDR1 is MDHEN and CDR2 is SYDVKM. The CDR3 protein is CASSSNYGYTF. In nucleotides, the CDR3 is TGTGCCAGCAGCAGTAACTATGGCTACACCTTC.

Relative to its sample, this clonotype is medium-sized. The rearrangement uses TRBV20-1 and TRBJ1-6, with no clear D. V was cut by 3 bases and J by 6 bases, with 9 bases left in between. The CDR3 spans 13 residues. Germline lookup yields CDR1 DFQATT and CDR2 SNEGSKA (reference sequence). CDR3 DNA: TGCAGTGCTAGGGACGCCGGTAATTCACCCCTCCACTTT. Protein sequence: CSARDAGNSPLHF.

CDR3 sequence reads: CASRGPGEQYF. The CDR3 DNA reads as TGTGCCAGCAGAGGCCCTGGGGAGCAGTACTTC. This chain links TRBV6-5 with TRBJ2-5, with a weak D call TRBD2 (5 bases). V was cut by 6 bases and J by 11 bases, with 13 bases left in between. The CDR3 contains 11 residues. Germline V gene data show CDR1 as MNHEY and CDR2 as SVGAGI.

This clonotype is labeled medium-sized. The rearrangement joins TRBV4-1 to TRBJ2-1; 9 nucleotides align to TRBD2. The germline V gene has CDR1 MGHRA and CDR2 YSYEKL. The CDR3 is 16 amino acids. The V and J ends lost 1 base and 13 bases, in that order; junction bases with no gene match: 14. DNA of the CDR3: TGCGCCAGCAGCCAAGCCCTAGCGGGGAGTGATGGTAAACAGTTCTTC. Amino acids: CASSQALAGSDGKQFF.

The count of this clonotype is one. This may arise from a read error, as a much more abundant clone is one base away. The rearrangement uses TRBV11-2 and TRBJ2-7; D is unclear. Germline CDR1 reads SGHAT; CDR2 reads FQNNGV. This CDR3 is built from 13 residues. Here the CDR3 reads CANSLVLGYEQYF. For the CDR3, the DNA is TGTGCCAACAGCTTAGTGTTGGGTTACGAGCAGTACTTC.

This clonotype is categorized as medium-sized. This chain connects TRBV20-1 to TRBJ2-1; D may be TRBD1 (5 bases). The CDR3 has 15 residues. Germline V lookup: CDR1 DFQATT, CDR2 SNEGSKA (reference sequence). With 3 bases removed from V and 3 bases from J, the gap between germline ends came to 15 bases. The CDR3 DNA reads as TGCAGTGCTAGCGACAGTCCTATGGACTACAATGAGCAGTTCTTC. Translated: CSASDSPMDYNEQFF.

Ten or more counts support this clonotype. The chain is built from TRBV5-5 and TRBJ2-2, with 8 bases matching TRBD2. Per germline, CDR1 SGHKS and CDR2 YYEKEE (reference sequence). This CDR3 contains 14 residues. V gave up 4 bases and J gave up 7 bases; unmatched junction bases: 6. CDR3 sequence: CASSAAGDIGELFF. CDR3 nucleotide sequence: TGTGCCAGCAGCGCAGCGGGAGACATCGGGGAGCTGTTTTTT.

This clonotype appeared many times. The V call is TRBV29-1, the J call TRBJ2-1; D remains ambiguous. V was clipped by 5 bases and J by 3 bases, with 5 bases between them. Germline V gene data show CDR1 as SQVTM and CDR2 as ANQGSEA. This CDR3 region has 11 residues. CDR3 region: CSVHHYNEQFF. As DNA, the CDR3 is TGCAGCGTTCACCACTACAATGAGCAGTTCTTC.

This clonotype is labeled medium-sized. The CDR3: CAISTDRGHTDTQYF. As DNA, the CDR3 is TGTGCCATCAGTACCGACAGGGGGCACACAGATACGCAGTATTTT. This sequence joins TRBV10-3 and TRBJ2-3, with TRBD1 matching 10 bases. Germline V gives CDR1 ENHRY, CDR2 SYGVKD. This CDR3 region has 15 residues. V lost 5 bases, J lost 2 bases, and 4 bases stayed unmatched.

By share, this clonotype counts as medium-sized. V is TRBV18 and J is TRBJ2-2, with 7 nucleotides matching TRBD2. Trimming at V came to 4 bases and at J to 0 bases, leaving 5 bases not matched to a gene. The CDR3 loop spans 16 amino acids. Germline V gene sequence: CDR1 KGHSH, CDR2 LQKENI. In nucleotides, the CDR3 is TGTGCCAGCTCACAGGCTAGCGGATCGAACACCGGGGAGCTGTTTTTT. This translates into CASSQASGSNTGELFF.

As for this clonotype: This could be a read error, since a much larger clone is one nucleotide away. This sequence joins TRBV11-2 and TRBJ2-1; 7 bases agree with TRBD2. Germline V lookup: CDR1 SGHAT, CDR2 FQNNGV. V shed 5 bases, J shed 4 bases, and the junction held 11 bases outside the gene matches. The CDR3 is 16 amino acids. The CDR3 spells CASSLTSESVYNEQFF. In nucleotides, the CDR3 is TGTGCCAGCAGCCTCACTAGCGAGAGTGTTTACAATGAGCAGTTCTTC.

By proportion, this clonotype is medium-sized. The chain combines TRBV7-9 with TRBJ2-7; TRBD1 might be the D (6 bases). Per germline, CDR1 SEHNR and CDR2 FQNEAQ (reference sequence). The CDR3 runs to 12 residues. Trimming shortened V by 4 bases and J by 6 bases, and 10 bases separated the two germline ends. CDR3 loop: CASSSGASEQYF. The CDR3 DNA follows: TGTGCCAGCAGCTCAGGGGCCAGCGAGCAGTACTTC.

This clonotype was counted many times. The rearrangement links TRBV19 to TRBJ2-7, with D unclear. In germline, CDR1 is LNHDA, CDR2 SQIVND (reference sequence). V was trimmed by 3 bases and J by 0 bases, leaving 12 bases between them. The CDR3 is 15 amino acids. The CDR3 bases are TGTGCCAGTAGTATTCAATTTTCCTCCTCCTACGAGCAGTACTTC. It is translated as CASSIQFSSSYEQYF.

This clonotype showed up many times. This rearrangement joins TRBV19 to TRBJ2-5, with TRBD2 matching over 7 bases. Germline-derived CDR1 and CDR2 are LNHDA and SQIVND (reference sequence). Unmatched junction bases numbered 4, after V lost 7 bases and J lost 2 bases. This CDR3 region has 13 residues. Here the CDR3 DNA reads TGTGCCAGTAAAACTAGCGAACAAGAGACCCAGTACTTC. Amino acid sequence: CASKTSEQETQYF.

By share of the sample, this clonotype is medium-sized. The chain couples TRBV5-1 to TRBJ1-2; 7 nucleotides agree with TRBD1. The length of the CDR3 is 15 residues. J gave up 4 bases and V 4 bases, and 10 bases lay outside the gene matches. Looked up from germline, CDR1 is SGHRS and CDR2 is YFSETQ. The CDR3 is CASSQSQGTGYGYTF. The CDR3 nucleotides are TGCGCCAGCAGCCAATCACAGGGGACTGGCTATGGCTACACCTTC.

This clonotype is deemed medium-sized. J is TRBJ2-5 and V is TRBV29-1; no definite D call. The germline V gene has CDR1 SQVTM and CDR2 ANQGSEA. Trimming took off 6 bases at V and 7 bases at J, with 15 bases between the two ends. The CDR3 consists of 12 residues. The CDR3, as DNA: TGCAGCGTAACCCTAGAAACGGGGACCCAGTACTTC. Translation: CSVTLETGTQYF.

As to this clonotype: A far larger clone lies a single base away; this is likely a read error. J is TRBJ2-7 and V is TRBV5-6; D unclear. Trimming cost V 2 bases and J 7 bases, with 25 bases left between them. The V gene's germline CDR1 is SGHDT and CDR2 YYEEEE. CDR3 size: 17 residues. CDR3 nucleotides: TGTGCCAGCAGCTTCGAGAGCGCTTCCGATGTTACGAATGAGCAGTACTTC. It specifies CASSFESASDVTNEQYF.

In this sample, this clonotype turned up many times. The chain employs TRBV2 and TRBJ2-2; TRBD1 agrees at 7 bases. The germline gives CDR1 SNHLY, CDR2 FYNNEI. This CDR3 is built from 14 residues. Trimming removed 8 bases from V and 0 bases from J; junction bases left unmatched: 3. The CDR3 DNA reads as TGTGCCAGCTCGGGACAGACGAACACCGGGGAGCTGTTTTTT. This codes for CASSGQTNTGELFF.

This clonotype ranks as large. The chain carries TRBV9 and TRBJ1-5, with 8 bases lining up with TRBD1. Germline loops: CDR1 SGDLS, CDR2 YYNGEE. Trimming cost V 4 bases and J 2 bases; bases outside gene matches: 5. The CDR3 is 15 amino acids. The CDR3 DNA is TGTGCCAGCAGCCCGGACAGGGCCGGCAATCAGCCCCAGCATTTT. Translation: CASSPDRAGNQPQHF. Full variable domain (missing parts from reference TRBV9 and TRBJ1-5): DSGVTQTPKHLITATGQRVTLRCSPRSGDLSVYWYQQSLDQGLQFLIQYYNGEERAKGNILERFSAQQFPDLHSELNLSSLELGDSALYFCASSPDRAGNQPQHFGDGTRLSIL.

Relative to its sample, this clonotype is medium-sized (0.01 to 0.1%). J is TRBJ2-3 and V is TRBV7-2, with 13 nucleotides matching TRBD2. Germline values: CDR1 SGHTA, CDR2 FQGNSA. CDR3 length equals 17 residues. V was pared by 6 bases and J by 7 bases, with 13 bases of the junction left unmatched. The CDR3 is CASSRTSGSQPANTQYF. In DNA, the CDR3 is TGTGCCAGCAGTAGGACTAGCGGGAGCCAACCTGCGAATACGCAGTATTTT.

This clonotype is medium-sized in the sample. The gene calls are TRBV5-1 and TRBJ2-7; 8 bases are a match to TRBD1. V lost 6 bases and J lost 0; bases outside the gene matches: 2. The CDR3 sequence is 13 residues long. CDR1 and CDR2 (germline): SGHRS, YFSETQ. CDR3 sequence reads: CASKTGDSYEQYF. CDR3 nucleotides: TGCGCCAGCAAGACAGGGGACTCCTACGAGCAGTACTTC.

This sequence joins TRBV7-3 and TRBJ2-2, with D hard to call. The CDR3 spans 13 residues. Trimming took off 5 bases at V and 2 bases at J, with 6 bases between the two ends. Germline V gene data show CDR1 as SGHTA and CDR2 as FQGTGA. The CDR3 DNA sequence: TGTGCCAGCAGCGCCACAAACACCGGGGAGCTGTTTTTT. Its translation: CASSATNTGELFF. The complete variable domain, with remaining parts taken from reference TRBV7-3 and TRBJ2-2, reads GAGVSQTPSNKVTEKGKYVELRCDPISGHTALYWYRQSLGQGPEFLIYFQGTGAADDSGLPNDRFFAVRPEGSVSTLKIQRTERGDSAVYLCASSATNTGELFFGEGSRLTVL.

Relative to its sample, this clonotype is medium-sized. This rearrangement joins TRBV27 to TRBJ1-5, with TRBD1 as a possible D gene (6 bases). Germline V lookup: CDR1 MNHEY, CDR2 SMNVEV (reference sequence). This CDR3 comprises 15 residues. Trimming stripped 8 bases from V and 3 bases from J, with 17 bases between. The CDR3: CASSPNRTANQPQHF. In DNA form, the CDR3 reads TGTGCCAGCTCACCTAACCGGACAGCCAATCAGCCCCAGCATTTT.